These 20 T cell receptor beta chains were all obtained from the same sample, sequenced in a study of early T cells in non-severe SARS-CoV-2 infection. TCRdb fed the 5' RACE reads into MiXCR, producing one record per CDR3 protein. The sample lists more than 65,000 distinct CDR3 sequences, roughly 4.8% occurring once. The sequencing used whole blood, collected at baseline. The receptors derive from an adult who was a healthcare worker with PCR-confirmed SARS-CoV-2 infection or an uninfected control (not recorded which). The donor label of this sample is uncertain.

This clonotype was found many times. This CDR3 reads CASSDGRAVFF. CDR3 coding DNA: TGCGCCAGCAGTGATGGTAGGGCGGTTTTCTTT. This chain connects TRBV10-2 to TRBJ1-1; D unclear. The CDR3 length is 11 residues. Trimming removed 3 bases at V and 13 bases at J, with 12 bases between. Germline CDR1 is WSHSY and CDR2 is SAAADI.

There are many counts of this clonotype. This rearrangement joins TRBV9 to TRBJ2-7, with D maybe TRBD1 (6 bases). The CDR3 contains 15 residues. CDR1 is SGDLS and CDR2 is YYNGEE in the germline V gene. Deletions cut 0 bases from V and 2 bases from J, with 12 bases between. For the CDR3, the DNA is TGTGCCAGCAGCGTAGAGCCAGGGGCGACCTACGAGCAGTACTTC. This sequence encodes CASSVEPGATYEQYF.

The genes are TRBV7-9 and TRBJ1-4, with no clear D. This CDR3 is 14 amino acids long. V was trimmed by 5 bases and J by 5 bases, leaving 12 bases between them. The germline V gene has CDR1 SEHNR and CDR2 FQNEAQ (reference sequence). Here the CDR3 reads CASSPREENEKLFF. The DNA for the CDR3 is TGTGCCAGCAGCCCTAGGGAAGAAAATGAAAAACTGTTTTTT.

This clonotype has more than one count but fewer than ten. This rearrangement joins TRBV4-1 to TRBJ2-1, with D tentatively TRBD1 (6 bases). This CDR3 contains 16 residues. CDR1 is MGHRA, CDR2 YSYEKL, per germline. Trimming pared 4 bases from V and 4 bases from J, leaving 17 bases between. The CDR3 DNA sequence: TGCGCCAGCAGCCCTCTGGGCAGGGGTGGGTACAATGAGCAGTTCTTC. It codes for CASSPLGRGGYNEQFF.

This clonotype has ten or more counts. The rearrangement uses TRBV29-1 and TRBJ1-2, with TRBD1 matching over 10 bases. Looked up from germline, CDR1 is SQVTM and CDR2 is ANQGSEA. The CDR3 totals 12 residues. Germline trimming cut 7 bases from V and 4 bases from J; bases unmatched to any gene: 3. CDR3 loop: CSGQGARYGYTF. Here the CDR3 DNA reads TGCAGCGGACAGGGGGCCCGCTATGGCTACACCTTC.

J is TRBJ2-3 and V is TRBV6-1; 11 bases match TRBD2. There are 15 residues in the CDR3. The junction had 3 bases not matched to a gene; V was cut back by 6 bases and J by 1 base. Looked up from germline, CDR1 is MNHNS and CDR2 is SASEGT. The CDR3 loop is CASSPLAGGTDTQYF. CDR3 in DNA: TGTGCCAGCAGCCCACTAGCGGGGGGCACAGATACGCAGTATTTT.

This clonotype has at least ten counts. This chain uses TRBV19 with TRBJ1-5; D is uncertain. The ends were cut back, 7 bases at V and 4 bases at J, with 14 bases in the middle. The CDR3 extends over 14 amino acids. In germline, CDR1 is LNHDA, CDR2 SQIVND (reference sequence). The CDR3: CASKPRGANQPQHF. CDR3 DNA: TGTGCCAGTAAGCCACGGGGAGCTAATCAGCCCCAGCATTTT.

J is TRBJ1-4 and V is TRBV5-1; D remains unclear. Germline V gene lookup returns CDR1 SGHRS and CDR2 YFSETQ. The CDR3 extends over 14 amino acids. Between the trimmed V and J ends, which lost 1 base and 4 bases, there was a span of 8 bases. The CDR3 protein is CASSLYRNNEKLFF. CDR3 coding DNA: TGCGCCAGCAGCTTGTACAGAAATAATGAAAAACTGTTTTTT.

The V and J genes are TRBV6-1 and TRBJ1-2; D ambiguous. CDR1 is MNHNS, CDR2 SASEGT, per germline. V lost 6 bases and J 5 bases, leaving 13 bases between the germline ends. The CDR3 loop spans 13 amino acids. The CDR3 DNA reads TGTGCCAGCAGGGACCCCCCCGCTTATGGCTACACCTTC. As protein: CASRDPPAYGYTF.

In this sample, this clonotype turned up many times. A junction boundary mismatches the germline segment, possibly from a read error. The rearrangement links TRBV7-7 to TRBJ1-2; TRBD1 might be the D (6 bases). CDR3 length: 16 residues. The germline CDR1 and CDR2 sequences are SSHAT and FNYEAQ (reference sequence). The CDR3 reads CASSPLPGHLNYGYTF. For the CDR3, the DNA is TGTGCTAGCAGCCCCCTCCCGGGACACCTAAACTATGGCTACACCTTC.

The sample holds many counts of this clonotype. J is TRBJ1-1 and V is TRBV10-3; the D is unclear. Trimming removed 0 bases from V and 3 bases from J, with 14 bases in between. The CDR3 covers 16 residues. Germline V gene sequence: CDR1 ENHRY, CDR2 SYGVKD. DNA for the CDR3: TGTGCCATCAGTGAGTCGGTCCGCAGTGGGGACACTGAAGCTTTCTTT. This encodes CAISESVRSGDTEAFF.

The genes are TRBV14 and TRBJ2-1; 7 nucleotides line up with TRBD1. After removal of 1 base from V and 10 bases from J, the junction contained 10 bases not matched to a gene. Germline-derived CDR1 and CDR2 are SGHDN and FVKESK. This CDR3 has 15 amino acids. CDR3 loop: CASSQVANRGREQFF. In DNA form, the CDR3 reads TGTGCCAGCAGCCAAGTGGCGAACAGGGGTCGCGAGCAGTTCTTC.

This clonotype is medium-sized in the sample. The chain uses TRBV11-3 and TRBJ2-1, with 7 bases that match TRBD1. Per the germline V gene, CDR1 is SGHNT and CDR2 is YENEEA. There are 17 residues in the CDR3. The trim removed 5 bases at V and 2 bases at J, leaving 12 bases unmatched. In DNA form, the CDR3 reads TGTGCCAGCAGCCCGACCCGGAACAGGGGAGCCTACAATGAGCAGTTCTTC. Protein sequence: CASSPTRNRGAYNEQFF. The variable domain in full, with the rest retrieved from reference TRBV11-3 and TRBJ2-1, is EAGVVQSPRYKIIEKKQPVAFWCNPISGHNTLYWYLQNLGQGPELLIRYENEEAVDDSQLPKDRFSAERLKGVDSTLKIQPAELGDSAVYLCASSPTRNRGAYNEQFFGPGTRLTVL.

This clonotype was counted only a few times. V usage is TRBV28 and J usage is TRBJ2-2; D is unclear. With 3 bases removed from V and 7 bases from J, the gap between germline ends came to 3 bases. There are 11 residues in the CDR3. The germline V gene has CDR1 MDHEN and CDR2 SYDVKM. As DNA, the CDR3 is TGTGCCAGCAGTTTTGGCGGGGAGCTGTTTTTT. It codes for CASSFGGELFF.

There are many counts of this clonotype. The chain uses TRBV7-2 and TRBJ1-6; no clear D gene. This CDR3 has 16 residues. The V gene's germline CDR1 is SGHTA and CDR2 FQGNSA. Trimming removed 2 bases from V and 2 bases from J, with 10 bases in between. This chain's CDR3 is CASSLPGRTYNSPLHF. Written as DNA, the CDR3 is TGTGCCAGCAGCTTACCCGGACGGACCTATAATTCACCCCTCCACTTT.

This clonotype was found many times. The chain uses TRBV5-6 and TRBJ1-3; TRBD1 matches 7 bases. J gave up 0 bases and V 4 bases, and 7 bases lay outside the gene matches. This CDR3 has 16 amino acids. Per germline, CDR1 SGHDT and CDR2 YYEEEE. CDR3 coding DNA: TGTGCCAGCAGCCCTACCGACAGGGTCTCTGGAAACACCATATATTTT. It translates to CASSPTDRVSGNTIYF.

The rearrangement joins TRBV15 to TRBJ1-2; 8 bases are shared with TRBD1. V shed 5 bases and J 7 bases; nucleotides not matched to a gene: 12. The CDR3 is 15 amino acids. The V gene's germline CDR1 is LNHNV and CDR2 YYDKDF (reference sequence). The CDR3 here is CATSGSRGLVGGYTF. The CDR3 DNA follows: TGTGCCACCAGCGGGTCCAGGGGGCTTGTAGGTGGCTACACCTTC.

This rearrangement joins TRBV20-1 to TRBJ1-1, with 8 bases lining up with TRBD1. The germline gives CDR1 DFQATT, CDR2 SNEGSKA (reference sequence). The CDR3 extends over 15 amino acids. The V and J ends lost 6 bases and 1 base, in that order; junction bases with no gene match: 10. In DNA form, the CDR3 reads TGCAGTGCGCCGAGATCCGGGACAGGGAACACTGAAGCTTTCTTT. It specifies CSAPRSGTGNTEAFF.

The chain combines TRBV12-5 with TRBJ2-1; a weak D match, TRBD2 (6 bases). This CDR3 contains 14 residues. The germline gives CDR1 LGHNT, CDR2 FRNRAP. Trimming removed 8 bases at V and 0 bases at J, with 11 bases between. CDR3 coding DNA: TGTGCTAGTCAGTTCGGGGGCTCCTACAATGAGCAGTTCTTC. Residues: CASQFGGSYNEQFF.

This clonotype occurred many times. The chain links TRBV28 to TRBJ2-3, with 12 nucleotides matching TRBD2. Germline values: CDR1 MDHEN, CDR2 SYDVKM. The ends lost 5 bases at V and 6 bases at J; junction bases unmatched: 12. The length of the CDR3 is 17 residues. CDR3 nucleotide sequence: TGTGCCAGCAGTCTGATGAGACTAGCGGGGGCTGGGGATACGCAGTATTTT. Residues: CASSLMRLAGAGDTQYF.